These 5 T cell receptor beta chains were all obtained from the same sample, sequenced in a study of blood T cells in healthy people across ages. The authors ran a second PCR of roughly 7 to 11 cycles using a sample-barcoded 5' primer and a J-beta primer mix. Using its own MiXCR run on the 5' RACE reads, TCRdb lists one record per CDR3 protein. Of 800,000 to 1,300,000 distinct CDR3 sequences listed, approximately 26% are singletons. The same data also contributed to another study, on T cells of mothers and their children.

Material for sequencing was blood. These receptors came from a girl between 2 and 10 years old in good health.

The chain carries TRBV11-2 and TRBJ1-1, with D uncertain. V lost 6 bases and J lost 0, with 11 bases in between. The V gene's germline CDR1 is SGHAT and CDR2 FQNNGV. The CDR3 is made up of 14 amino acids. The CDR3 region has the DNA TGTGCCAGCAGTTTCGGGAACATGAACACTGAAGCTTTCTTT. This translates into CASSFGNMNTEAFF.

This clonotype was recorded at least ten times. The rearrangement uses TRBV7-9 and TRBJ1-1; D gene unclear. CDR1 and CDR2 from the germline V gene are SEHNR and FQNEAQ (reference sequence). CDR3 size: 15 residues. The V and J ends lost 0 bases and 0 bases respectively, with 8 bases between them. The DNA of the CDR3 is TGTGCCAGCAGCTTAGCCGAAGGGATGAACACTGAAGCTTTCTTT. It translates to CASSLAEGMNTEAFF.

The rearrangement links TRBV27 to TRBJ1-4; D perhaps matches TRBD1 (6 bases). Deletions cut 8 bases from V and 8 bases from J, with 15 bases between. CDR3 size: 13 residues. Germline CDR1 is MNHEY and CDR2 is SMNVEV (reference sequence). The DNA of the CDR3 is TGTGCCAGCGGCGGGCAGGGGAGAGAAAAACTGTTTTTT. Translated: CASGGQGREKLFF.

This chain joins TRBV6-6 and TRBJ2-2; D is unresolved. V was cut by 4 bases and J by 7 bases, with 10 bases left in between. Per the germline V gene, CDR1 is MNHNY and CDR2 is SVGAGI (reference sequence). The CDR3 contains 13 residues. The CDR3: CASSLILGGELFF. CDR3 nucleotides: TGTGCCAGCAGTTTGATACTCGGCGGGGAGCTGTTTTTT.

J is TRBJ2-7 and V is TRBV20-1, with 10 bases lining up with TRBD1. V trimming: 1 base; J trimming: 3 bases; junction bases outside the gene matches: 3. This CDR3 comprises 14 residues. Per the germline V gene, CDR1 is DFQATT and CDR2 is SNEGSKA (reference sequence). For the CDR3, the DNA is TGCAGTGCTAGAGTCCGGGACAGGGGCTACGAGCAGTACTTC. It yields the protein CSARVRDRGYEQYF.